A single sample gave rise to the 6 T cell receptor beta chains below, sequenced in a study of OX40 agonist ivuxolimab in advanced cancers. Data came from immunoSEQ multiplex PCR; TCRdb stores just in-frame clones and leaves some out. The sample consists of 45,000 or so clones, about four fifths of them appearing once. This material consisted of CD4+ or CD8+ T cells sorted from blood, taken in a trial of the OX40 agonist ivuxolimab. All receptors derive from an adult with an advanced solid tumor such as melanoma, head and neck, liver or kidney cancer.

This clone appeared a few times. This chain connects TRBV5-1 to TRBJ2-6; D unclear. Trimming took 6 bases from V and 2 from J, leaving 21 bases between them. The CDR3 is 18 residues long. The germline V gene has CDR1 SGHRS and CDR2 YFSETQ. The CDR3 loop is CASKLRAGQMTGANVLTF. The CDR3, as DNA: TGCGCCAGCAAACTCCGTGCAGGCCAGATGACTGGGGCCAACGTCCTGACTTTC.

The chain is built from TRBV6-4 and TRBJ2-3; D remains unclear. Germline V gives CDR1 MRHNA, CDR2 SNTAGT. The CDR3 has 13 residues. V was shortened by 2 bases and J by 3 bases, with 6 bases between the two germline ends. CDR3 region: CASSDEVTDTQYF. The CDR3 region has the DNA TGTGCCAGCAGTGACGAGGTGACAGATACGCAGTATTTT.

J is TRBJ1-5 and V is TRBV6-6, with 8 bases fitting TRBD1. CDR3 length: 15 residues. CDR1 and CDR2 (germline): MNHNY, SVGAGI (reference sequence). The trim removed 5 bases at V and 7 bases at J, leaving 10 bases unmatched. CDR3 loop: CASSPPADREQPQHF. The CDR3, as DNA: TGTGCCAGCAGTCCGCCCGCGGACAGGGAGCAGCCCCAGCATTTT.

The gene calls are TRBV6-5 and TRBJ2-1; tentative D call: TRBD2 (7 bases). This CDR3 region has 16 residues. Looked up from germline, CDR1 is MNHEY and CDR2 is SVGAGI. V lost 0 bases, J lost 2 bases, and 11 bases lay in between. The CDR3 region has the DNA TGTGCCAGCAGTTACTCCCTGGGGGGGCCCTACAATGAGCAGTTCTTC. Translating it yields CASSYSLGGPYNEQFF.

V and J are TRBV4-2 and TRBJ1-2; no reliable D call. Germline lookup yields CDR1 LGHNA and CDR2 YNFKEQ. V lost 0 bases and J 6 bases, leaving 11 bases between the germline ends. CDR3 length: 14 residues. CDR3 in DNA: TGTGCCAGCAGCCAAGAGGGCAGGAGCCATGGCTACACCTTC. It translates to CASSQEGRSHGYTF.

The chain couples TRBV7-2 to TRBJ1-1, with D hard to call. Trimming removed 8 bases at V and 8 bases at J, with 18 bases between. This CDR3 comprises 13 residues. CDR1 SGHTA and CDR2 FQGNSA come from the germline V gene. The chain's CDR3 is CASATAPESEAFF. CDR3 bases: TGTGCCAGCGCCACCGCCCCGGAGTCCGAAGCTTTCTTT.